These T cell receptor beta chains were read from a single sample in a study of T cells in Graves' hyperthyroidism and ophthalmopathy. TCRdb processed the multiplex PCR reads anew with MiXCR; each CDR3 protein has one entry. The repertoire consists of over 400,000 distinct CDR3 sequences, with roughly 14% occurring once and the leading ten covering 13%. Sequenced material: blood. The receptors come from a man aged 18 to 29 with Graves' ophthalmopathy. CDR3s include the opening cysteine and the closing phenylalanine or tryptophan. A D gene is named only where the DNA matches it firmly. A row's size may be missing; if present it is once, few, many or a size class.

J gene: TRBJ2-2; V gene: TRBV6-1; D gene: NA; clone size: many; CDR3 DNA: TGTGCCAGCAGTGAAGCCTCAACAGGGACCGGGGAGCTGTTTTTT; CDR3 protein: CASSEASTGTGELFF
J gene: TRBJ2-5; V gene: TRBV14; D gene: TRBD2; clone size: NA; CDR3 DNA: TGTGCCAGCAGCCAAGATTGGACTAGCGGGGGACAAGAGACCCAGTACTTC; CDR3 protein: CASSQDWTSGGQETQYF
J gene: TRBJ2-3; V gene: TRBV19; D gene: NA; clone size: few; CDR3 DNA: TGTGCCAGTGCCCCCGGGAGAGGAAGTAAGACAGATACGCAGTATTTT; CDR3 protein: CASAPGRGSKTDTQYF
J gene: TRBJ2-5; V gene: TRBV10-3; D gene: TRBD2; clone size: NA; CDR3 DNA: TGTGCCATCAGTGGGGCAAGCGGGAGCAAAGAGACCCAGTACTTC; CDR3 protein: CAISGASGSKETQYF
J gene: TRBJ2-7; V gene: TRBV5-1; D gene: TRBD2; clone size: NA; CDR3 DNA: TGCGCCAGCAGCTTGGCTGCGGGAGTGTACGAGCAGTACTTC; CDR3 protein: CASSLAAGVYEQYF
J gene: TRBJ1-2; V gene: TRBV30; D gene: NA; clone size: NA; CDR3 DNA: TGTGCCTGTACGGCCGGATTGACGGCAAACTATGGCTACACCTTC; CDR3 protein: CACTAGLTANYGYTF
J gene: TRBJ2-1; V gene: TRBV11-2; D gene: TRBD2; clone size: many; CDR3 DNA: TGTGCCAGCAGCTTAGGTGCGGGTAGCGGGAGAGCCAATGAGCAGTTCTTC; CDR3 protein: CASSLGAGSGRANEQFF
J gene: TRBJ2-1; V gene: TRBV9; D gene: TRBD1; clone size: many; CDR3 DNA: TGTGCCAGCAGCGTAGGAACAGGGGGCAATGAGCAGTTCTTC; CDR3 protein: CASSVGTGGNEQFF
J gene: TRBJ1-5; V gene: TRBV19; D gene: NA; clone size: few; CDR3 DNA: TGTGCCACCGGCGGGGCAGGGGATATCAGTCAGCCCCAGCATTTT; CDR3 protein: CATGGAGDISQPQHF
J gene: TRBJ1-5; V gene: TRBV28; D gene: NA; clone size: many; CDR3 DNA: TGTGCCAGCAGTGAAGGTATCAGCCCCCAGCATTTT; CDR3 protein: CASSEGISPQHF
J gene: TRBJ1-6; V gene: TRBV6-1; D gene: TRBD1; clone size: NA; CDR3 DNA: TGTGCCAGCAGCAAGGGACAGGGAGCCAACTATAATTCACCCCTCCACTTT; CDR3 protein: CASSKGQGANYNSPLHF
J gene: TRBJ2-7; V gene: TRBV29-1; D gene: NA; clone size: NA; CDR3 DNA: TGCAGCGTGTCCCCGGACTTTACCTACGAGCAGTACTTC; CDR3 protein: CSVSPDFTYEQYF
J gene: TRBJ1-5; V gene: TRBV11-2; D gene: NA; clone size: many; CDR3 DNA: TGTGCCAGCAGCTTTGGTTACGGCAATCAGCCCCAGCATTTT; CDR3 protein: CASSFGYGNQPQHF
J gene: TRBJ2-3; V gene: TRBV12-3/TRBV12-4; D gene: NA; clone size: many; CDR3 DNA: TGTGCCAGCAGTGTCGCTCCCCCAGATACGCAGTATTTT; CDR3 protein: CASSVAPPDTQYF
J gene: TRBJ2-3; V gene: TRBV7-9; D gene: NA; clone size: few; CDR3 DNA: TGTGCCAGCAGCTCTAGGCCCGAGAAGCCAGGCGATACGCAGTATTTT; CDR3 protein: CASSSRPEKPGDTQYF
J gene: TRBJ2-1; V gene: TRBV6-4; D gene: TRBD2; clone size: NA; CDR3 DNA: TGTGCCAGCAGCAGACTAGCGGGGGGGGAGCAGTTCTTC; CDR3 protein: CASSRLAGGEQFF
J gene: TRBJ1-4; V gene: TRBV20-1; D gene: NA; clone size: NA; CDR3 DNA: TGCAGTGCCCAACCCGACCGAAGGAACTCAAATGAAAAACTGTTTTTT; CDR3 protein: CSAQPDRRNSNEKLFF
J gene: TRBJ2-2; V gene: TRBV5-1; D gene: TRBD2; clone size: many; CDR3 DNA: TGCGCCAGCAGCTTGGATGGAGCGGGAGTCGGGGAGCTGTTTTTT; CDR3 protein: CASSLDGAGVGELFF
J gene: TRBJ2-3; V gene: TRBV9; D gene: TRBD2; clone size: NA; CDR3 DNA: TGTGCCAGCAGCGCCGGGACTACAGTCACAGATACGCAGTATTTT; CDR3 protein: CASSAGTTVTDTQYF
J gene: TRBJ2-1; V gene: TRBV6-1; D gene: TRBD2; clone size: many; CDR3 DNA: TGTGCCAGCAGTGAAACGACTAGCGGGTCCTACAATGAGCAGTTCTTC; CDR3 protein: CASSETTSGSYNEQFF
J gene: TRBJ1-5; V gene: TRBV20-1; D gene: NA; clone size: many; CDR3 DNA: TGCAGTGCTAGTCTGGCAGGGAGTGGGAGCAATCAGCCCCAGCATTTT; CDR3 protein: CSASLAGSGSNQPQHF
J gene: TRBJ1-4; V gene: TRBV6-1; D gene: TRBD1; clone size: many; CDR3 DNA: TGTGCCAGCAGAAGACAGGGTGAAAAACTGTTTTTT; CDR3 protein: CASRRQGEKLFF
J gene: TRBJ2-7; V gene: TRBV6-1; D gene: NA; clone size: many; CDR3 DNA: TGTGCCAGCAGTGAAAGCTGGGGACCTACCTACGAGCAGTACTTC; CDR3 protein: CASSESWGPTYEQYF
J gene: TRBJ1-1; V gene: TRBV11-1; D gene: TRBD1; clone size: many; CDR3 DNA: TGTGCCAGCAGCCCCCGGTACAGGGGAAGGACTGAAGCTTTCTTT; CDR3 protein: CASSPRYRGRTEAFF
J gene: TRBJ1-2; V gene: TRBV3-1; D gene: NA; clone size: many; CDR3 DNA: TGTGCCAGCAGCCAAGAATTGCGGATTGGGGGCTACACCTTC; CDR3 protein: CASSQELRIGGYTF
J gene: TRBJ1-1; V gene: TRBV5-1; D gene: NA; clone size: many; CDR3 DNA: TGCGCCAGCAGCTTGGCCCGGGATACTGAAGCTTTCTTT; CDR3 protein: CASSLARDTEAFF
J gene: TRBJ1-2; V gene: TRBV19; D gene: NA; clone size: many; CDR3 DNA: TGTGCCAGTAGTATAGGGTCAAACAACTATGGCTACACCTTC; CDR3 protein: CASSIGSNNYGYTF
J gene: TRBJ2-3; V gene: TRBV9; D gene: NA; clone size: many; CDR3 DNA: TGTGCCAGCAGCGTACAGGGGATATCTTCAGATACGCAGTATTTT; CDR3 protein: CASSVQGISSDTQYF
J gene: TRBJ1-1; V gene: TRBV2; D gene: TRBD1; clone size: NA; CDR3 DNA: TGTGCCAGCAGTGATATTCTGGGACAGGGGAACACTGAAGCTTTCTTT; CDR3 protein: CASSDILGQGNTEAFF
J gene: TRBJ1-1; V gene: TRBV7-2; D gene: NA; clone size: many; CDR3 DNA: TGTGCCAGCAGCTTAAATCCAGGGGTAGGCACTGAAGCTTTCTTT; CDR3 protein: CASSLNPGVGTEAFF
J gene: TRBJ1-1; V gene: TRBV10-1; D gene: NA; clone size: NA; CDR3 DNA: TGCGCCTCGGGGAGCACTGAAGCTTTCTTT; CDR3 protein: CASGSTEAFF
J gene: TRBJ2-1; V gene: TRBV24-1; D gene: NA; clone size: few; CDR3 DNA: TGTGCCACCAGTGATTTAACGGGAGAAGGTTTACGTGAGCAGTTCTTC; CDR3 protein: CATSDLTGEGLREQFF
J gene: TRBJ1-5; V gene: TRBV7-8; D gene: NA; clone size: many; CDR3 DNA: TGTGCCAGCAGCCCCAAACGGGATAATCAGTGGGCCCAGCATTTT; CDR3 protein: CASSPKRDNQWAQHF
J gene: TRBJ2-5; V gene: TRBV10-3; D gene: NA; clone size: few; CDR3 DNA: TGTGCCATCAGCAGGGGTTTTGAGACCCAGTACTTC; CDR3 protein: CAISRGFETQYF
J gene: TRBJ2-1; V gene: TRBV11-1; D gene: NA; clone size: many; CDR3 DNA: TGTGCCAGCAGCTTAGTGGTAGGCGACAATGAGCAGTTCTTC; CDR3 protein: CASSLVVGDNEQFF
J gene: TRBJ1-3; V gene: TRBV3-1; D gene: NA; clone size: many; CDR3 DNA: TGTGCCAGCAGCTTAGTAGGCGCCTCTGGAAACACCATATATTTT; CDR3 protein: CASSLVGASGNTIYF